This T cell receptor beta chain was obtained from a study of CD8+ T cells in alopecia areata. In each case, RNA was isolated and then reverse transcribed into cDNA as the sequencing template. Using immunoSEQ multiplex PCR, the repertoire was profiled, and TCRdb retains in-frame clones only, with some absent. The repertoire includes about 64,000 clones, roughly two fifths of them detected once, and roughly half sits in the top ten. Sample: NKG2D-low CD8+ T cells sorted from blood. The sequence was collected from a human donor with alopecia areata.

CDR3 sequence: CASSIDRGREAFF. For the CDR3, the DNA is TGTGCCAGCAGTATCGACAGGGGGAGGGAAGCTTTCTTT. This chain connects TRBV27 to TRBJ1-1, with 9 nucleotides matching TRBD1. The CDR3 extends over 13 amino acids. The trim removed 5 bases at V and 8 bases at J, leaving 6 bases unmatched. Germline lookup yields CDR1 MNHEY and CDR2 SMNVEV (reference sequence).